This TCR beta chain was sequenced for a study of cytomegalovirus exposure and HLA in healthy donors. The CDR3 is 14 amino acids. The V gene end was trimmed by 2 bases and the J gene end by 6 bases; junction bases not matched to a gene: 6. Germline CDR1 reads SGHRS; CDR2 reads YFSETQ. This clone appeared a few times. Its antigen is not known. The study's findings and limits: Association of 15,000 to 20,000 TCR beta sequences with HLA alleles was found at 0.05 false discovery rate in a later analysis.

The PCR used 60 Vbeta and 13 Jbeta primers. The repertoire was sequenced with immunoSEQ multiplex PCR; TCRdb's copy has only in-frame clones and lacks some. The table includes 150,000 to 200,000 clones, roughly 72% detected once. The chain couples TRBV5-1 to TRBJ1-2, with TRBD1 matching 8 bases. Sequenced: PBMCs. This clonotype was obtained from a man aged 35 to 55 in good health and CMV-seronegative. In DNA, the CDR3 is TGCGCCAGCAGCTTCGCAGGGGGCGTAGATGGCTACACCTTC. Protein: CASSFAGGVDGYTF.